This entry is about one TCR beta chain. Its antigen is not yet known. There are no base qualities to consult, and no much larger clone falls within one base. Sequencing used an Illumina HiSeq 1500. Using fastp at Q25 and MiXCR, TCRdb reprocessed the public reads and kept productive beta chains. Each entry is one CDR3 protein sequence, shown with its most common DNA and genes. Recorded for this sample are about 740,000 distinct CDR3 sequences; under 40% of them occurred a single time. The ten biggest clones cover around 2.8% of the sample. This sample stems from a study of T cell repertoires in cytomegalovirus infection (dated by TCRdb to the late 2010s). For context, the study as a whole: Because public TCR beta signatures pointed to carriage of CMV infection together with the matching HLA type, the HLA type of each donor mattered for the analysis. General study outcomes and caveats: The ex vivo response was dominated by HLA-C-restricted CMV-specific TCR beta clonotypes, and the single most frequent clonotype in two of eight donors was supplied by these HLA-C-restricted clonotypes. Carriers of CMV infection plus the relevant HLA type were discriminated by the cumulative frequency of public TCR beta family members in the study cohort and in an independent approximately 400-donor cohort.

Reading the germline V gene gives CDR1 SGHTA and CDR2 FQGNSA. Including the terminal cysteine and phenylalanine, the CDR3 comprises 14 residues. CDR3 DNA only is kept here, 42 bases in frame from base 1. Deletion took 2 bases off V and 11 bases off J, with a span of 16 bases between the germline ends. The rearranged segments are TRBV7-2 and TRBJ2-1; the D call could be TRBD1 or TRBD2, with each sharing 5 bases. The clonotype comes from a human donor in good health (CMV status not recorded). Some clones in this sample may be carry-over from other donors' samples. Sequences were obtained from PBMCs. The base sequence is TGTGCCAGCAGCTTAAGCTCCGGGGCAGCACAGCAGTTCTTC. Its protein reads: CASSLSSGAAQQFF.